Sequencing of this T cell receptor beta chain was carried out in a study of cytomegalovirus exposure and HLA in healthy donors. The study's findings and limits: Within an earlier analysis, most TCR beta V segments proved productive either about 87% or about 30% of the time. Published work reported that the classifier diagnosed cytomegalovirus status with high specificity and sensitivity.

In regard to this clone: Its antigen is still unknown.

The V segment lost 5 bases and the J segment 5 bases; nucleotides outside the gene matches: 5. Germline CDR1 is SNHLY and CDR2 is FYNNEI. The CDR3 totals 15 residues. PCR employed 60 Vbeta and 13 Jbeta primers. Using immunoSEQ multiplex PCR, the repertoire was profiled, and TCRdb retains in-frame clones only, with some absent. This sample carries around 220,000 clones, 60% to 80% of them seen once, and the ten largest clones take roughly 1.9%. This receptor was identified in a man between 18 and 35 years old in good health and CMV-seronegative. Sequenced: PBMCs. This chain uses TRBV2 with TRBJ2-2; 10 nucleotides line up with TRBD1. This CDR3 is CASSQGQGGTGELFF. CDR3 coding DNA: TGTGCCAGCAGTCAAGGACAGGGGGGGACCGGGGAGCTGTTTTTT.